Following are 9 T cell receptor beta chains from one sample sequenced in a study of technical replicates of blood from several donors. This table comes from immunoSEQ multiplex PCR, and its TCRdb copy is limited to in-frame clones, with some not included. The sample contains some 70,000 clones, about 97% of which appear only once. Sequences were obtained from T cells isolated from PBMCs. These receptors were taken from a human donor in good health.

The chain employs TRBV28 and TRBJ1-2; no clear D gene. The V gene's germline CDR1 is MDHEN and CDR2 SYDVKM. V dropped 3 bases and J dropped 3 bases, with 11 bases sitting between them. This CDR3 region has 14 residues. In DNA, the CDR3 is TGTGCCAGCAGTTTGACTCAGGAGGACTATGGCTACACCTTC. Translation gives CASSLTQEDYGYTF.

This chain connects TRBV4-3 to TRBJ1-1, with D possibly matching TRBD1 (5 bases). This CDR3 comprises 13 residues. Germline-derived CDR1 and CDR2 are LGHNA and YSLEER. V lost 4 bases and J lost 5, with 11 bases in between. In nucleotides, the CDR3 is TGCGCCAGCAGCCGTCTTCAGGGAACTGAAGCTTTCTTT. It specifies CASSRLQGTEAFF.

The chain carries TRBV19 and TRBJ2-1; 9 nucleotides match TRBD2. This CDR3 spans 15 amino acids. Per germline, CDR1 LNHDA and CDR2 SQIVND (reference sequence). Trimming took 4 bases from V and 0 from J; bases not matched to a gene: 1. The chain's CDR3 is CASSTAGGSYNEQFF. In nucleotides, the CDR3 is TGTGCCAGTAGTACAGCGGGGGGCTCCTACAATGAGCAGTTCTTC.

This clone was seen a single time. The chain has TRBV2 and TRBJ1-3, with TRBD1 as a possible D gene (5 bases). The CDR3 loop spans 16 amino acids. V lost 3 bases and J 0 bases, leaving 12 bases between the germline ends. In germline, CDR1 is SNHLY, CDR2 FYNNEI. The CDR3 here is CASSEQGSNSGNTIYF. The CDR3 DNA is TGTGCCAGCAGTGAGCAGGGTTCCAACTCTGGAAACACCATATATTTT.

The rearrangement links TRBV9 to TRBJ2-3, with D perhaps TRBD2 (5 bases). V was cut by 0 bases and J by 5 bases, with 13 bases left in between. Germline CDR1 and CDR2: SGDLS and YYNGEE. There are 15 residues in the CDR3. The CDR3 sequence: CASSVGLPSGDTQYF. The CDR3 coding sequence is TGTGCCAGCAGCGTAGGACTACCATCGGGAGATACGCAGTATTTT.

The genes are TRBV6-5 and TRBJ1-1; D is unresolved. The germline CDR1 and CDR2 sequences are MNHEY and SVGAGI. The CDR3 spans 15 residues. V lost 2 bases and J 2 bases, leaving 12 bases between the germline ends. The CDR3 coding sequence is TGTGCCAGCAGTTACCAAAGTCCAGGAAACACTGAAGCTTTCTTT. Translation: CASSYQSPGNTEAFF.

This clone occurred once. The chain recombines TRBV5-6 with TRBJ2-1, with D perhaps matching TRBD2 (5 bases). CDR3 length equals 12 residues. V was cut by 2 bases and J by 7 bases, with 7 bases left in between. Per germline, CDR1 SGHDT and CDR2 YYEEEE. CDR3 in amino acids: CASSFPGNEQFF. CDR3 bases: TGTGCCAGCAGCTTTCCGGGGAATGAGCAGTTCTTC.

The gene calls are TRBV11-3 and TRBJ2-6; D gene ambiguous. CDR1 and CDR2 from the germline V gene are SGHNT and YENEEA. CDR3 length: 15 residues. With 4 bases removed from V and 0 bases from J, the gap between germline ends came to 7 bases. As DNA, the CDR3 is TGTGCCAGCAGCTCGACACACTCTGGGGCCAACGTCCTGACTTTC. Protein product: CASSSTHSGANVLTF.

This chain uses TRBV4-1 with TRBJ2-5; 7 nucleotides match TRBD1. This CDR3 has 15 amino acids. V gave up 3 bases and J gave up 1 base; unmatched junction bases: 5. Germline loops: CDR1 MGHRA, CDR2 YSYEKL. Here the CDR3 reads CASSHPGQIQETQYF. DNA for the CDR3: TGCGCCAGCAGCCACCCGGGACAGATCCAAGAGACCCAGTACTTC.